This is a list of T cell receptor beta chains from one sample in a study of blood T cell repertoires in COVID-19. The table came from immunoSEQ multiplex PCR; TCRdb's copy has only in-frame clones and leaves some out. The sample lists 200,000 to 300,000 clones; approximately 91% were seen once. The specimen was peripheral blood. These receptors were obtained from a woman aged 25 to 39 with acute or convalescent COVID-19. The CDR3 runs from the conserved cysteine through the conserved F or W. Each record gives: V gene, D gene, J gene, CDR3 protein. The D gene is left open where the match is weak.

>TRBV4-1|-|TRBJ1-4
CASRDRGGNEKLFF
>TRBV11-2|TRBD1|TRBJ2-2
CASRISLQGPAGELFF
>TRBV6-2/TRBV6-3|TRBD1|TRBJ2-3
CASSPGPGGADTQYF
>TRBV11-3|-|TRBJ1-1
CASSLVEGITEAFF
>TRBV9|TRBD2|TRBJ2-2
CASSGYPRTSGRSGELFF
>TRBV23-1|TRBD1|TRBJ1-1
CASSQSGQGTEAFF
>TRBV7-8|-|TRBJ1-5
CASSLSRGGNQPQHF
>TRBV6-1|-|TRBJ2-6
CASSEGVAGFSSGANVLTF
>TRBV19|-|TRBJ1-1
CASSIRQMNTEAFF
>TRBV24-1|TRBD2|TRBJ2-1
CATSDPGTSSHRNEQFF
>TRBV5-1|-|TRBJ1-3
CASSIGTSSGNTIYF
>TRBV7-8|-|TRBJ2-7
CASSPHSYEQYF
>TRBV2|-|TRBJ2-5
CASSAETGAGETQYF
>TRBV25-1|-|TRBJ2-7
CASSEYGGRNEQYF
>TRBV7-8|-|TRBJ2-1
CASRAGYNEQFF
>TRBV5-1|-|TRBJ1-1
CASKAIQGNTEAFF
>TRBV11-2|-|TRBJ2-7
CASSPRGDSSYEQYF
>TRBV7-2|-|TRBJ2-7
CASSPPNSYEQYF
>TRBV11-3|TRBD1|TRBJ2-3
CASSLGTGGTDTQYF
>TRBV6-5|-|TRBJ1-1
CASRHLSMNTEAFF
>TRBV15|TRBD1|TRBJ2-2
CATSNRGETGELFF
>TRBV9|TRBD2|TRBJ2-1
CASSVGLAGVEQFF
>TRBV6-5|-|TRBJ1-3
CASSYSTDTGNTIYF
>TRBV5-1|-|TRBJ1-4
CASSLEPVGEKLFF
>TRBV6-5|TRBD1|TRBJ1-4
CASRGTVGGEKLFF
>TRBV19|-|TRBJ2-7
CASMDGKYEQYF
>TRBV6-5|-|TRBJ2-1
CASRSWRGLRNEQFF
>TRBV5-1|-|TRBJ1-1
CASSNAGRASNTEAFF
>TRBV16|-|TRBJ1-1
CASSQSAGNTEAFF
>TRBV7-9|TRBD1|TRBJ2-7
CASSKTGGTGYEQYF
>TRBV3-1/TRBV3-2|TRBD2|TRBJ2-3
CASSQDTRTRGRGFGTDTQYF
>TRBV25-1|-|TRBJ2-1
CASTLTRSNYNEQFF
>TRBV27|TRBD1|TRBJ2-7
CASSFGQDYEQYF
>TRBV6-5|-|TRBJ1-3
CASSPGGFGNTIYF
>TRBV19|-|TRBJ1-6
CASSYRENNSPLHF
>TRBV27|TRBD2|TRBJ2-7
CASSSGGPVEEQYF
>TRBV6-6|TRBD1|TRBJ2-3
CASSSDRVSTDTQYF
>TRBV6-4|TRBD2|TRBJ2-5
CASSDSQREGDETQYF
>TRBV5-1|-|TRBJ2-7
CASSFLPKGQRKPYEQYF
>TRBV5-6|-|TRBJ1-6
CASIPLGKQGRESPLHF
>TRBV19|TRBD1|TRBJ1-5
CASSRGQGSNQPQHF
>TRBV10-3|TRBD1|TRBJ2-3
CAIMGTGYTQYF
>TRBV4-1|-|TRBJ2-2
CASSLSEYNTGELFF
>TRBV11-3|-|TRBJ2-1
CASSFPPGSYNEQFF
>TRBV9|-|TRBJ2-7
CASGRGYEQYF
>TRBV25-1|-|TRBJ1-1
CASWDIGNTEAFF